Listed below are T cell receptor beta chains from one sample, sequenced in a study of beta chain features in type 1 diabetes. Using immunoSEQ multiplex PCR, the repertoire was profiled, and TCRdb retains in-frame clones only, with some absent. The sample consists of about 300,000 clones, 8% of them appearing once. The specimen sequenced was central memory CD4+ T cells from blood. The receptors originated from a woman aged 18-35 years in good health. Each CDR3 is given without its conserved first and last residue. A D gene is named only where the DNA matches it firmly.

j_call v_call d_call cdr3_aa
TRBJ1-1 TRBV29-1 - SGSPGWGMNTEAF
TRBJ1-6 TRBV11-2 TRBD1 ASSQGVIPNSPLH
TRBJ2-7 TRBV27 TRBD1 ASSMRHRGPLPYEQY
TRBJ2-5 TRBV11-2 - ASSLGRGWETQY
TRBJ1-4 TRBV15 - ATSRGGGSEKLF
TRBJ1-5 TRBV27 - ASSPQSPDGSNQPQH
TRBJ1-1 TRBV29-1 - SVESLWATEAF
TRBJ1-2 TRBV28 - AITGNYGYT
TRBJ1-2 TRBV28 - ASSLTGYGYT
TRBJ2-7 TRBV29-1 TRBD1 SVQGSSSSYEQY
TRBJ2-1 TRBV11-2 - ASSSGLFRSSYNEQF
TRBJ2-1 TRBV7-2 - ASSLDGRTGDNLEQF
TRBJ2-5 TRBV28 TRBD1 ASGDREETQY
TRBJ2-1 TRBV18 TRBD1 ASSPGTGRGGEQF
TRBJ2-1 TRBV6-6 - ASIRTSYNEQF
TRBJ1-2 TRBV5-1 TRBD1 ASSPLGGVEGGYT
TRBJ1-3 TRBV15 TRBD1 ATRDQGAAGNTIY
TRBJ1-1 TRBV6-6 - ASSYSAGSGTEAF
TRBJ1-6 TRBV2 TRBD1 ASSGTGGNSPLH
TRBJ2-1 TRBV2 - ASSERLGNEQF
TRBJ1-1 TRBV7-9 TRBD1 ASSPGTGGRGAF
TRBJ2-7 TRBV4-3 TRBD1 ASSHNRDRSSYEQY